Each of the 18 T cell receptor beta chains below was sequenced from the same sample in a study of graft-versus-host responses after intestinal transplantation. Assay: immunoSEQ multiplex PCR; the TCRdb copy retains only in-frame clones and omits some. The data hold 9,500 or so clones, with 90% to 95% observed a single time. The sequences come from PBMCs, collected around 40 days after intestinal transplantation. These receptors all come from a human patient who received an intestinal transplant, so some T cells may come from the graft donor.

The CDR3 nucleotides read TGCAGCGCCGCTGGGTCTCCGGGGAACTATGGCTACACCTTC. It specifies CSAAGSPGNYGYTF. This chain links TRBV29-1 with TRBJ1-2; D is unclear. CDR3 size: 14 residues. Deletions cut 7 bases from V and 2 bases from J, with 17 bases between. The germline V gene encodes CDR1 SQVTM and CDR2 ANQGSEA.

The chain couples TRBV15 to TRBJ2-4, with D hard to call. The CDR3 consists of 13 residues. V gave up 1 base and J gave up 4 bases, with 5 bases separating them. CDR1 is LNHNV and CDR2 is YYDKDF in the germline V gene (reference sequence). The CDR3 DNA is TGTGCCACCAGCAGAGCAGAAAAAAACATTCAGTACTTC. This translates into CATSRAEKNIQYF.

This chain's CDR3 is CASSVGSVGGYGYTF. CDR3 in DNA: TGTGCCAGCAGCGTTGGATCTGTGGGGGGCTATGGCTACACCTTC. This chain uses TRBV9 with TRBJ1-2, with D possibly being TRBD1 (5 bases). The CDR3 length is 15 residues. Germline V CDR1 and CDR2: SGDLS, YYNGEE. The V end lost 2 bases, the J end lost 4 bases, and 15 bases lay between the germline ends.

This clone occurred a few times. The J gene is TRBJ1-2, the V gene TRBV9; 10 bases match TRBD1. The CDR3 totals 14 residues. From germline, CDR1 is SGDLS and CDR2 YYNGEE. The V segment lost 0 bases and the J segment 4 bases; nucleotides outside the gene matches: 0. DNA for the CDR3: TGTGCCAGCAGCGTAGGGACAGGGGGCTATGGCTACACCTTC. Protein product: CASSVGTGGYGYTF.

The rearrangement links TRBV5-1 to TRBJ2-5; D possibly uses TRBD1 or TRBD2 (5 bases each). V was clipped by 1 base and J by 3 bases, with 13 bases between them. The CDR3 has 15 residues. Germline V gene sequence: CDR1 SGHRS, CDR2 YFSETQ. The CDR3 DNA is TGCGCCAGCAGCTTGTGGGGGACGACCAAAGAGACCCAGTACTTC. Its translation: CASSLWGTTKETQYF.

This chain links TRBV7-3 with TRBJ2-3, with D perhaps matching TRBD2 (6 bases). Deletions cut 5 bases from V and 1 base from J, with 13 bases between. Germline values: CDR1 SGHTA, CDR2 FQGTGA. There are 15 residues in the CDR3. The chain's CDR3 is CASSPGSSGTDTQYF. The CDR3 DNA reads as TGTGCCAGCAGCCCAGGGTCTAGCGGCACAGATACGCAGTATTTT.

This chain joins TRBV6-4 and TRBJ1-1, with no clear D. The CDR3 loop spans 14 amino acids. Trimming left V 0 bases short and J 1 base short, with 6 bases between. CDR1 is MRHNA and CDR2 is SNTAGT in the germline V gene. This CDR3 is CASSDSAGNTEAFF. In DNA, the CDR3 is TGTGCCAGCAGTGACTCGGCAGGGAACACTGAAGCTTTCTTT.

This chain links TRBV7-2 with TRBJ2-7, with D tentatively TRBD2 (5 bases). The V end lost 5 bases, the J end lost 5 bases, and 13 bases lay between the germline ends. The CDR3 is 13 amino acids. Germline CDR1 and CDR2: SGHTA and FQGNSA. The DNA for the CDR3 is TGTGCCAGCAGCCGCCGGGGTTTCGACGAGCAGTACTTC. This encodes CASSRRGFDEQYF.

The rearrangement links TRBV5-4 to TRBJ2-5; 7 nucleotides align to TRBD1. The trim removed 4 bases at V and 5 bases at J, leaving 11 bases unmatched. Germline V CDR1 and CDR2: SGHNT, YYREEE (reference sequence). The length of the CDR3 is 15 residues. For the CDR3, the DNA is TGTGCCAGCAGCGTGAGACAGGGCTTTGTGGAGACCCAGTACTTC. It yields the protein CASSVRQGFVETQYF.

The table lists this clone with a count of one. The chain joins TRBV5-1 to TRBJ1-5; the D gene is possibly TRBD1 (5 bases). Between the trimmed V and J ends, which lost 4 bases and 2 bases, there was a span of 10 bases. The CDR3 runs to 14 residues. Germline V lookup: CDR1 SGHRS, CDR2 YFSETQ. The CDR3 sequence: CASSQGRRNQPQHF. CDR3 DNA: TGCGCCAGCAGCCAGGGACGGCGCAATCAGCCCCAGCATTTT.

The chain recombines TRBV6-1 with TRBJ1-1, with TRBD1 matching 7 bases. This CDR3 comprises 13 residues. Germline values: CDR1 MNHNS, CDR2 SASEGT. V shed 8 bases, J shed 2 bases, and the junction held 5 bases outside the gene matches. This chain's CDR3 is CASSGTVNTEAFF. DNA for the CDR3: TGTGCCAGCTCGGGGACAGTCAACACTGAAGCTTTCTTT.

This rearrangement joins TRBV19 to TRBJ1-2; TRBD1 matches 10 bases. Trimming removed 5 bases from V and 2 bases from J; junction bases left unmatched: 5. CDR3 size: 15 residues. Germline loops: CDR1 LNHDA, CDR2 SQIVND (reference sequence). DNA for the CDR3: TGTGCCAGTAGTCTAGGGACAGGGGCGAACTATGGCTACACCTTC. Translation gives CASSLGTGANYGYTF.

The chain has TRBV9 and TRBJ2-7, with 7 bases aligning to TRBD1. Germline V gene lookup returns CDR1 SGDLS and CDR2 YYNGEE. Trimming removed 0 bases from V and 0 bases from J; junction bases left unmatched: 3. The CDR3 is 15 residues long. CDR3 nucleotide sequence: TGTGCCAGCAGCGTAGGGGCAGGGGGCTCCTACGAGCAGTACTTC. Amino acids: CASSVGAGGSYEQYF.

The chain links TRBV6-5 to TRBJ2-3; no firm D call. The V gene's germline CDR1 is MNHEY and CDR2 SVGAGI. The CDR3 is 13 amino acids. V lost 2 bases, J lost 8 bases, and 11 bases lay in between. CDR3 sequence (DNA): TGTGCCAGCAGTTACCGTGAACGTGGTACGCAGTATTTT. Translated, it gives CASSYRERGTQYF.

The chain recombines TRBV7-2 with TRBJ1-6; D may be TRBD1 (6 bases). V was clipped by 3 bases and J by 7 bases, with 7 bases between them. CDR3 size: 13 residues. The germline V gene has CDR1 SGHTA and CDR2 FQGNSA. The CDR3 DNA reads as TGTGCCAGCAGCTTTGACAGGAATTCACCCCTCCACTTT. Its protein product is CASSFDRNSPLHF.

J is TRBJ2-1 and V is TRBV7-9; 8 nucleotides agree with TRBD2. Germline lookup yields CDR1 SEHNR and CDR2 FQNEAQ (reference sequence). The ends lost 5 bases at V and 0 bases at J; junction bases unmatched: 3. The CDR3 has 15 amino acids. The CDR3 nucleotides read TGTGCCAGCAGCCCGGGGGGGAGCTCCTACAATGAGCAGTTCTTC. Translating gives CASSPGGSSYNEQFF.

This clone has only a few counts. CDR3 loop: CASSPAVLLAGVVEQYF. DNA of the CDR3: TGTGCCAGTAGCCCCGCGGTTCTCCTAGCGGGTGTTGTCGAGCAGTACTTC. The chain couples TRBV19 to TRBJ2-7; 8 nucleotides align to TRBD2. The germline CDR1 and CDR2 sequences are LNHDA and SQIVND (reference sequence). The CDR3 is 17 amino acids. V lost 6 bases and J lost 6; bases outside the gene matches: 19.

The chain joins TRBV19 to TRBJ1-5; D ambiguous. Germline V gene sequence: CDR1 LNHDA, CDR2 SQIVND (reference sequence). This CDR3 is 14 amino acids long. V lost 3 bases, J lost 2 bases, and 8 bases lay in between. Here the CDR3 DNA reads TGTGCCAGTAGTATCTGGCAGGGCAATCAGCCCCAGCATTTT. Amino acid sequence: CASSIWQGNQPQHF.